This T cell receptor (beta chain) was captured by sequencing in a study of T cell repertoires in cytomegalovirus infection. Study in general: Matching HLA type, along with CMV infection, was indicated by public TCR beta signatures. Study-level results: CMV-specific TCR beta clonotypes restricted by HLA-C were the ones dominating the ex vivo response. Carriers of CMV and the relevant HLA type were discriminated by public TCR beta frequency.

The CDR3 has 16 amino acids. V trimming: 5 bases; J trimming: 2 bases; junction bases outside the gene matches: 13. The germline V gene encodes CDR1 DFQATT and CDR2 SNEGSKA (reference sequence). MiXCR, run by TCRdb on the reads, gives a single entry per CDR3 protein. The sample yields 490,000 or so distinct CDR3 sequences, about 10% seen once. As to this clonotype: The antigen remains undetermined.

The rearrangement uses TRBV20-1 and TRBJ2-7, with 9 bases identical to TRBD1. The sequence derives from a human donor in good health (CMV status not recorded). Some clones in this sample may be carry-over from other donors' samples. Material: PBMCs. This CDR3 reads CSAPVGTGSLPYEQYF. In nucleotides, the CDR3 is TGCAGTGCTCCTGTGGGGACAGGGAGCCTACCCTACGAGCAGTACTTC.